This T cell receptor beta chain derives from a study of neurological immune-mediated disorders. This clonotype was counted many times. CDR3 size: 16 residues. Trimming cost V 2 bases and J 7 bases, with 17 bases left between them. From germline, CDR1 is MNHEY and CDR2 SVGEGT. As for the cDNA, it was generated by 5'RACE with 10-nucleotide random UMIs. One entry per CDR3 protein, called by TCRdb with MiXCR from the 5' RACE reads. Of some 50,000 distinct CDR3 sequences in the sample, roughly a quarter are singletons; the top ten hold about 23%. The healthy controls volunteered at a blood bank in Maryland, USA. It was from 2 million PBMCs stored at -80 C that the unsorted libraries were obtained.

The chain couples TRBV6-2 or TRBV6-3 to TRBJ2-2, with D perhaps matching TRBD1 or TRBD2 (6 bases each). The sample consisted of PBMCs. The source of this sequence is a woman aged 65 to 85 in good health. The CDR3 loop reads CASSYDRRGFNGELFF. CDR3 in DNA: TGTGCCAGCAGTTACGACAGGCGGGGTTTTAACGGGGAGCTGTTTTTT.